One sample yielded the 21 T cell receptor beta chains listed below, sequenced in a study of control samples from healthy donors and cancer patients. Profiled with immunoSEQ multiplex PCR; TCRdb holds only in-frame clones, not every one. The sample shows approximately 190,000 clones, roughly nine tenths of them seen only once. The sequenced sample was blood. These receptors all stem from a man under 40 in good health.

The genes are TRBV14 and TRBJ2-3, with D possibly being TRBD2 (8 bases). Trimming removed 7 bases at V and 8 bases at J, with 22 bases between. Germline V gene sequence: CDR1 SGHDN, CDR2 FVKESK. CDR3 length equals 15 residues. CDR3 bases: TGTGCCAGCACCCCCGGGGGGGACAGCACTTCTACGCAGTATTTT. This encodes CASTPGGDSTSTQYF.

The V and J genes are TRBV2 and TRBJ1-2, with D possibly being TRBD1 (6 bases). Trimming pared 1 base from V and 8 bases from J, leaving 14 bases between. Germline loops: CDR1 SNHLY, CDR2 FYNNEI. The CDR3 runs to 14 residues. The CDR3 bases are TGTGCCAGCAGTGAAGGGAGGGGGGGCGGCGGCTACACCTTC. Its protein is CASSEGRGGGGYTF.

As DNA, the CDR3 is TGTGCCAGCAGCTTGGAGGGACCAGGCTATGGCTACACCTTC. It yields the protein CASSLEGPGYGYTF. The chain couples TRBV5-4 to TRBJ1-2, with D possibly being TRBD1 (5 bases). Trimming took off 0 bases at V and 4 bases at J, with 10 bases between the two ends. This CDR3 comprises 14 residues. Germline loops: CDR1 SGHNT, CDR2 YYREEE (reference sequence).

V gene TRBV5-1 combines with J gene TRBJ1-2; D is perhaps TRBD1 (5 bases). The germline gives CDR1 SGHRS, CDR2 YFSETQ. This CDR3 has 16 amino acids. The V end was cut by 1 base, the J end by 8 bases, with 21 bases between. The CDR3 sequence: CASSLRGGTELRGYTF. In DNA form, the CDR3 reads TGCGCCAGCAGCTTGAGGGGAGGGACGGAACTTAGAGGCTACACCTTC.

The chain is built from TRBV18 and TRBJ1-1, with a possible D match to TRBD1 (6 bases). The CDR3 totals 13 residues. Germline-derived CDR1 and CDR2 are KGHSH and LQKENI. V lost 8 bases, J lost 3 bases, and 13 bases lay in between. This CDR3 is CASTQGRHTEAFF. The CDR3 nucleotides read TGTGCCAGCACACAGGGTAGGCACACTGAAGCTTTCTTT.

This sequence joins TRBV3-1 (or the pseudogene TRBV3-2) and TRBJ2-1; D gene uncertain. Trimming stripped 0 bases from V and 3 bases from J, with 9 bases between. This CDR3 is built from 15 residues. From germline, CDR1 is LGHDT and CDR2 YNNKEL (reference sequence). The CDR3 is CASSQDRKDYNEQFF. DNA for the CDR3: TGTGCCAGCAGCCAAGACCGGAAGGACTACAATGAGCAGTTCTTC.

The rearrangement joins TRBV25-1 to TRBJ1-2; D unclear. Between the trimmed V and J ends, which lost 3 bases and 6 bases, there was a span of 17 bases. This CDR3 is 15 amino acids long. Germline assignment: CDR1 MGHDK and CDR2 SYGVNS. CDR3 nucleotide sequence: TGTGCCAGCAGTGATCCCGGGATGGCAGTTGATGGCTACACCTTC. Translated: CASSDPGMAVDGYTF.

The chain employs TRBV5-8 and TRBJ2-7, with D unresolved. The germline gives CDR1 SGHTS, CDR2 YDEGEE. Trimming left V 0 bases short and J 7 bases short, with 11 bases between. This CDR3 is 13 amino acids long. The CDR3 bases are TGTGCCAGCAGCTTGGGGCTCCTTGGGGAGCAGTACTTC. This gives the protein CASSLGLLGEQYF.

This clone was recorded once. The V and J genes are TRBV4-2 and TRBJ1-1; D possibly corresponds to TRBD1 (5 bases). The CDR3 has 16 residues. Germline V CDR1 and CDR2: LGHNA, YNFKEQ. Trimming removed 0 bases from V and 1 base from J, with 12 bases in between. Written as DNA, the CDR3 is TGTGCCAGCAGCCAAGATCCCGGGACGGGGAACACTGAAGCTTTCTTT. Amino acid sequence: CASSQDPGTGNTEAFF.

The chain uses TRBV2 and TRBJ1-1, with D unclear. V was cut by 8 bases and J by 3 bases, with 10 bases left in between. The CDR3 is 12 residues long. Germline CDR1 is SNHLY and CDR2 is FYNNEI. CDR3 loop: CASSLGYTEAFF. CDR3 DNA: TGTGCCAGCTCCCTGGGGTACACTGAAGCTTTCTTT.

The V and J genes are TRBV19 and TRBJ2-4; TRBD2 matches 12 bases. This CDR3 contains 15 residues. The germline V gene has CDR1 LNHDA and CDR2 SQIVND (reference sequence). The CDR3 bases are TGTGCAACTAGCGGGGGGAGCAGGTCCAAAAACATTCAGTACTTC. It translates to CATSGGSRSKNIQYF.

CDR3 DNA sequence: TGTGCCAGTAGTATGGTAGCGGGGGCCTACGAGCAGTACTTC. This codes for CASSMVAGAYEQYF. V and J are TRBV19 and TRBJ2-7; 9 nucleotides line up with TRBD2. CDR3 length: 14 residues. Trimming removed 3 bases from V and 2 bases from J; junction bases left unmatched: 2. Germline CDR1 reads LNHDA; CDR2 reads SQIVND (reference sequence).

This chain uses TRBV3-1 (or the pseudogene TRBV3-2) with TRBJ2-7; tentative D call: TRBD1 (5 bases). Germline loops: CDR1 LGHDT, CDR2 YNNKEL (reference sequence). The CDR3 totals 14 residues. The V end was cut by 3 bases, the J end by 3 bases, with 12 bases between. The CDR3 DNA sequence: TGTGCCAGCAGCCACAGGGAAGCACACTACGAGCAGTACTTC. This codes for CASSHREAHYEQYF.

This clone was seen only once. CDR3 in amino acids: CASSLPPKGGASDYNEQFF. CDR3 DNA sequence: TGTGCCAGCAGCTTACCCCCTAAAGGGGGGGCCAGTGATTACAATGAGCAGTTCTTC. V usage is TRBV7-6 and J usage is TRBJ2-1, with a weak D call TRBD2 (7 bases). The CDR3 has 19 amino acids. V lost 2 bases to trimming and J lost 4 bases, with 24 bases between them. Germline lookup yields CDR1 SGHVS and CDR2 FNYEAQ.

The V call is TRBV7-3, the J call TRBJ2-5; D possibly corresponds to TRBD1 (6 bases). CDR1 SGHTA and CDR2 FQGTGA come from the germline V gene. V was shortened by 5 bases and J by 4 bases, with 14 bases between the two germline ends. This CDR3 is 14 amino acids long. CDR3 bases: TGTGCCAGCAGCCTTGGGGGCCGGGGAGAGACCCAGTACTTC. Amino acids: CASSLGGRGETQYF.

The genes are TRBV5-5 and TRBJ1-3, with D maybe TRBD1 (5 bases). The CDR3 contains 16 residues. Germline V gene lookup returns CDR1 SGHKS and CDR2 YYEKEE (reference sequence). The V end lost 4 bases, the J end lost 3 bases, and 17 bases lay between the germline ends. In nucleotides, the CDR3 is TGTGCCAGCAGCCCCGCAGCGGGGGGTCGTGGAAACACCATATATTTT. Protein: CASSPAAGGRGNTIYF.

In DNA, the CDR3 is TGTGCCAGCAGCTTGGAGGGGCGGGTGACAGATACGCAGTATTTT. Protein sequence: CASSLEGRVTDTQYF. The chain joins TRBV5-6 to TRBJ2-3; D may be TRBD1 or TRBD2 (5 bases each). V was cut by 0 bases and J by 3 bases, with 11 bases left in between. This CDR3 is 15 amino acids long. Per the germline V gene, CDR1 is SGHDT and CDR2 is YYEEEE.

The chain carries TRBV6-5 and TRBJ2-1; D could derive from TRBD1 or TRBD2 (5 bases each). CDR1 MNHEY and CDR2 SVGAGI come from the germline V gene. With 7 bases removed from V and 0 bases from J, the gap between germline ends came to 13 bases. The CDR3 consists of 15 residues. In DNA, the CDR3 is TGTGCCAGCAAAGGGGACGGTAGCTCCTACAATGAGCAGTTCTTC. Its translation is CASKGDGSSYNEQFF.

V usage is TRBV7-8 and J usage is TRBJ2-1; D gene ambiguous. Germline V CDR1 and CDR2: SGHVS, FQNEAQ. This CDR3 is built from 15 residues. The V end was cut by 5 bases, the J end by 5 bases, with 16 bases between. CDR3 DNA: TGTGCCAGCAGCCTCACTTTAAGGGATAACAATGAGCAGTTCTTC. Encoded protein: CASSLTLRDNNEQFF.

The chain links TRBV11-1 to TRBJ2-7, with D hard to call. Germline CDR1 is SGHAT and CDR2 is FQDESV (reference sequence). This CDR3 has 12 residues. V was cut by 5 bases and J by 3 bases, with 8 bases left in between. In DNA form, the CDR3 reads TGTGCCAGCAGCGTAAACTACTACGAGCAGTACTTC. Its translation: CASSVNYYEQYF. Drawing the rest from reference TRBV11-1 and TRBJ2-7, the complete variable domain is EAEVAQSPRYKITEKSQAVAFWCDPISGHATLYWYRQILGQGPELLVQFQDESVVDDSQLPKDRFSAERLKGVDSTLKIQPAELGDSAMYLCASSVNYYEQYFGPGTRLTVT.

The rearrangement uses TRBV28 and TRBJ2-7; possibly TRBD1 or TRBD2 for D (5 bases each). The germline V and J ends were trimmed by 5 bases and 3 bases, with 23 bases remaining between them. Germline V gene sequence: CDR1 MDHEN, CDR2 SYDVKM. This CDR3 spans 17 amino acids. The CDR3 sequence: CASSRGPGAVSSYEQYF. CDR3 nucleotide sequence: TGTGCCAGCAGTCGGGGACCTGGGGCGGTCTCTAGCTACGAGCAGTACTTC. Full variable domain (missing parts from reference TRBV28 and TRBJ2-7): DVKVTQSSRYLVKRTGEKVFLECVQDMDHENMFWYRQDPGLGLRLIYFSYDVKMKEKGDIPEGYSVSREKKERFSLILESASTNQTSMYLCASSRGPGAVSSYEQYFGPGTRLTVT.